Listed below are T cell receptor beta chains from one sample, sequenced in a study of blood T cells in healthy people across ages. MiXCR, run by TCRdb on the 5' RACE reads, gives a single entry per CDR3 protein. The data hold more than 500,000 distinct CDR3 sequences, with approximately 27% observed a single time. The specimen was blood. These TCRs come from a woman aged 70-85 years in good health. Both conserved end residues are part of each CDR3. D genes are given only for firm matches. Not every row has a clone size; where given, it reads once, few, many or a size class.

-,TRBJ1-2,-,TRBV4-2,TGTGCCAGCAGCCAAGATGAAGGAGAATTCTATGGCTACACCTTC,CASSQDEGEFYGYTF
few,TRBJ1-4,TRBD1,TRBV15,TGTGCCACCAGCCCCGGGACAGCCTTCGAAAAACTGTTTTTT,CATSPGTAFEKLFF
many,TRBJ2-3,TRBD2,TRBV19,TGTGCCAGTAGTTACGGACTAGCAAGCGGCCCAGATACGCAGTATTTT,CASSYGLASGPDTQYF
-,TRBJ2-7,-,TRBV15,TGTGCCACCAGCAGTGGGGGGAACTCCTACGAGCAGTACTTC,CATSSGGNSYEQYF
few,TRBJ1-2,-,TRBV11-2,TGTACCAGCCGTGTCATAACACAGGAAACTAACTATGGCTACATCTTC,CTSRVITQETNYGYIF
-,TRBJ1-1,-,TRBV20-1,TGCAGTGCTAGTATGTCTGGAGGCACTGAAGCTTTCTTT,CSASMSGGTEAFF
once,TRBJ2-5,-,TRBV7-2,TGTGCCAGCAGCTTATCGGCAGCCATTAAAGAGACCCAGTACTTC,CASSLSAAIKETQYF
-,TRBJ1-5,TRBD1,TRBV10-3,TGTGCCATCAGTGCGGGACAGCAAAATCAGCCCCAGCATTTT,CAISAGQQNQPQHF
-,TRBJ1-1,TRBD1,TRBV29-1,TGCAGCGTGGCGACAGGGACGAACACTGAAGCTTTCTTT,CSVATGTNTEAFF
-,TRBJ1-1,-,TRBV7-2,TGTGCCAGCAGCTTAACGTACAGGCGGAACACTGAAGCTTTCTTT,CASSLTYRRNTEAFF
few,TRBJ2-1,TRBD1,TRBV24-1,TGTGCCACCAGTGATCCGTCGGGACAGGGTCAGTCCTACAATGAGCAGTTCTTC,CATSDPSGQGQSYNEQFF
few,TRBJ2-3,TRBD2,TRBV7-3,TGTGCCAGCAGCTTAATAGCGGGAGAGGGAGATACGCAGTATTTT,CASSLIAGEGDTQYF
-,TRBJ2-2,-,TRBV7-2,TGTGCCAGCAGCTTAGTCAGTACTTCCACCGGGGAGCTGTTTTTT,CASSLVSTSTGELFF
many,TRBJ1-2,TRBD1,TRBV20-1,TGCAGTGCTAGAGACTCAGGGGGCGCGAGCTATGGCTACACCTTC,CSARDSGGASYGYTF
-,TRBJ1-5,TRBD1,TRBV3-1,TGTGCCAGCAGCCAAGGGACAGGGAGTCAGCCCCAGCATTTT,CASSQGTGSQPQHF
few,TRBJ2-3,-,TRBV2,TGTGCCAGCGGGGTAAAGGCAGATACGCAGTATTTT,CASGVKADTQYF
many,TRBJ2-1,-,TRBV10-3,TGTGCCATCAGGCCAACAGGGACAACTGGGTTCAATGAGCAGTTCTTC,CAIRPTGTTGFNEQFF
few,TRBJ2-5,-,TRBV6-5,TGTGCCAGCAGTTTCCGGTATTCAGGGTATCAAGAGACCCAGTACTTC,CASSFRYSGYQETQYF
few,TRBJ2-5,-,TRBV7-9,TGTGCCAGCAGCCCTCCGGGGGGCGGGGAGACCCAGTACTTC,CASSPPGGGETQYF
few,TRBJ2-3,TRBD1,TRBV7-6,TGTGCCAGCAGCTTAGCCGGACAGGCCGCAGATACGCAGTATTTT,CASSLAGQAADTQYF
-,TRBJ1-2,-,TRBV12-3/TRBV12-4,TGTGCCAGCAGTATGACAGGTTCTCATGGCTACACCTTC,CASSMTGSHGYTF
few,TRBJ2-5,-,TRBV7-2,TGTGCCAGCAGCTTAGGGCAGGGGAGGCAGACCCAGTACTTC,CASSLGQGRQTQYF
many,TRBJ2-3,-,TRBV20-1,TGCAGTGCGCAGGAGGGTAGCCCAGATACGCAGTATTTT,CSAQEGSPDTQYF
few,TRBJ2-2,-,TRBV6-1,TGTGCCAGCAATGCCAGGGCGAACACCGGGGAGCTGTTTTTT,CASNARANTGELFF
-,TRBJ2-2,TRBD2,TRBV27,TGTGCCAGCAGTTTAATGCGGGGGGGCGACACCGGGGAGCTGTTTTTT,CASSLMRGGDTGELFF
many,TRBJ2-3,TRBD2,TRBV12-3/TRBV12-4,TGTGCCAGCAGTTTGCTAGCGGGGGGCCCCACAGATACGCAGTATTTT,CASSLLAGGPTDTQYF
once,TRBJ1-5,-,TRBV10-3,TGTGCCATCAGTGATGGAGATCAGCCCCAGCATTTT,CAISDGDQPQHF
few,TRBJ1-4,TRBD1,TRBV20-1,TGCAGTGTTCTGACAGGGGGCGCGTATGAAAAACTGTTTTTT,CSVLTGGAYEKLFF
-,TRBJ1-2,-,TRBV20-1,TGCAGTGCTAGAGGCGGCGACAGCGAACATGGCTACACCTTC,CSARGGDSEHGYTF
many,TRBJ2-1,-,TRBV4-3,TGCGCCAGCAGCCAAGATCTTCCGAGGGATGAGCAGTTCTTC,CASSQDLPRDEQFF
-,TRBJ2-1,TRBD1,TRBV18,TGTGCCAGCTCACCGCGGGCTACAGGGGGTGGTGAGCAGTTCTTC,CASSPRATGGGEQFF
-,TRBJ2-2,TRBD1,TRBV6-5,TGTGCCAGCAGCCTCAGGGGGCGTGGCACCGGGGAGCTGTTTTTT,CASSLRGRGTGELFF
few,TRBJ2-7,-,TRBV20-1,TGCAGTGCAACAGGGTTTGTGTACGAGCAGTACTTC,CSATGFVYEQYF
-,TRBJ1-1,-,TRBV5-1,TGCGCCAGCATTCCCCAAGTGGGAGCGAACACTGAAGCTTTCTTT,CASIPQVGANTEAFF
few,TRBJ1-1,-,TRBV20-1,TGCAGTGCTAAGGTCCAGAACACTGAAGCTTTCTTT,CSAKVQNTEAFF
once,TRBJ1-4,-,TRBV10-3,TGTGCCATCAGTGCGGCCGGGATAGGAGGTGAAAAACTGTTTTTT,CAISAAGIGGEKLFF
-,TRBJ2-7,TRBD1,TRBV3-1,TGTGCCAGCAGCCCCGGGGACAGGGGGTCGGCCTACGAGCAGTACTTC,CASSPGDRGSAYEQYF
-,TRBJ2-1,TRBD2,TRBV7-2,TGTGCCAGCAGCTACCCGACTAGCGGTCTCAATGAGCAGTTCTTC,CASSYPTSGLNEQFF
-,TRBJ2-5,TRBD1,TRBV6-6,TGTGCCAGCAGACCTCAGACAGGGGTTGGACAAGAGACCCAGTACTTC,CASRPQTGVGQETQYF
once,TRBJ1-2,-,TRBV12-3/TRBV12-4,TGTGCCAGCAGTTCCGACAGTATGGGGGCCATCTATGGCTACACCTTC,CASSSDSMGAIYGYTF
-,TRBJ2-5,-,TRBV6-2/TRBV6-3,TGTGCCAGCAGTTCCAGGGATTCCGAGACCCAGTGCTTC,CASSSRDSETQCF
few,TRBJ1-1,-,TRBV20-1,TGCAGTGCTAGAAGGCAGGTTAACACTGAAGCTTTCTTT,CSARRQVNTEAFF
-,TRBJ2-4,-,TRBV7-2,TGTGCCAGCAGCTTAACCACAGGGGGAGGGGACATTCAGTACTTC,CASSLTTGGGDIQYF
few,TRBJ1-1,TRBD1,TRBV5-1,TGCGCCAGCAGCCGGGGACAGGTAGACACTGAAGCTTTCTTT,CASSRGQVDTEAFF
few,TRBJ1-1,-,TRBV4-2,TGTGCCAGCAGCAGGCCTAGAGGCACTGAAGCTTTCTTT,CASSRPRGTEAFF
-,TRBJ2-5,-,TRBV20-1,TGCAGTGCTAGAAGACTAGGGGAGACCCAGTACTTC,CSARRLGETQYF